The present entry profiles one T cell receptor beta chain with its context. A multiplex PCR was run with 60 Vbeta primers and 13 Jbeta primers. Assay: immunoSEQ multiplex PCR; the TCRdb copy retains only in-frame clones and omits some. The data show tens of thousands of clones, roughly two thirds seen once. CDR1 SGHRS and CDR2 YFSETQ come from the germline V gene. The trim removed 4 bases at V and 8 bases at J, leaving 8 bases unmatched. This CDR3 contains 14 residues. The sample originates from a study of cytomegalovirus exposure and HLA in healthy donors. Sequencing input: PBMCs. This chain joins TRBV5-1 and TRBJ1-4, with 7 bases matching TRBD1. This TCR was recovered from a man between 40 and 49 years old in good health and CMV-seropositive. The CDR3 sequence is CASSPTGQGEKLFF. The DNA of the CDR3 is TGCGCCAGCAGCCCGACAGGGCAAGGGGAAAAACTGTTTTTT.